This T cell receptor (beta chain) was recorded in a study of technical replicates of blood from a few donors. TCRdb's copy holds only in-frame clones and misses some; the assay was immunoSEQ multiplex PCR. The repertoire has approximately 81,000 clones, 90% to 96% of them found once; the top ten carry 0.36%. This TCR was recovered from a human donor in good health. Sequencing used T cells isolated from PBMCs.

The CDR3 bases are TGTGCCAGTAGGACAGGGGGACTCATGAACACTGAAGCTTTCTTT. Translation: CASRTGGLMNTEAFF. J is TRBJ1-1 and V is TRBV19, with 9 nucleotides matching TRBD1. Trimming at V came to 6 bases and at J to 0 bases, leaving 5 bases not matched to a gene. The CDR3 is 15 amino acids. CDR1 is LNHDA and CDR2 is SQIVND in the germline V gene (reference sequence).